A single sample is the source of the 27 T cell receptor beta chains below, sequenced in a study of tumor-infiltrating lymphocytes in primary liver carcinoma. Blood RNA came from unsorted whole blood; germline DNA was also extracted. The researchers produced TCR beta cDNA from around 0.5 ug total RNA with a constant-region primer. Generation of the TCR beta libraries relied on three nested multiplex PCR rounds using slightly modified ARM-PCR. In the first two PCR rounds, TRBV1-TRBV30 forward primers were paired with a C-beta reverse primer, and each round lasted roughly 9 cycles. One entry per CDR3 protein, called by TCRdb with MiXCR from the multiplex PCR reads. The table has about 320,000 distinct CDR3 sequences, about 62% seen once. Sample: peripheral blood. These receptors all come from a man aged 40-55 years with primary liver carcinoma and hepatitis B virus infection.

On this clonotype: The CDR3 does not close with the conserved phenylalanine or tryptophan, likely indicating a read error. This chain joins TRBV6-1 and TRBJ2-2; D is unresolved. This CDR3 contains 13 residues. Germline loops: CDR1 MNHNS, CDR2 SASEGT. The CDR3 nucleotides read TGTGTCATCGAGCCACTTAGGACCGGGGAGCTGTTTTAT. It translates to CVIEPLRTGELFY.

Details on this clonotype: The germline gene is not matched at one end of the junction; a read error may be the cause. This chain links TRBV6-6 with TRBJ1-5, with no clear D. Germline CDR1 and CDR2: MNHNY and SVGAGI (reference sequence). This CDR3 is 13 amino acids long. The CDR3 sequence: CVSSYSGRQPQHF. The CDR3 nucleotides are TGTGTCAGCAGTTACTCGGGCCGTCAGCCCCAGCACTTT.

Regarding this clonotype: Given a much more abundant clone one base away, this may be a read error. CDR3 sequence reads: CASSEAPKEKPFF. The DNA of the CDR3 is TGCGCCAGCAGTGAGGCCCCCAAAGAAAAACCGTTTTTT. The chain carries TRBV10-2 and TRBJ1-4; no reliable D call. The CDR3 sequence is 13 residues long. Germline lookup yields CDR1 WSHSY and CDR2 SAAADI.

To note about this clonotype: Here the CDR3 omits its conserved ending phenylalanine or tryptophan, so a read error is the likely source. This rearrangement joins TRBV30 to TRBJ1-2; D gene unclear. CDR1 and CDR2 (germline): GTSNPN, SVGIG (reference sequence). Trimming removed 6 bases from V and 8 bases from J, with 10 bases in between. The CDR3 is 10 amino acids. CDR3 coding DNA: TGTGCCTGCCGAGTAAACGGCTACACCTTG. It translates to CACRVNGYTL.

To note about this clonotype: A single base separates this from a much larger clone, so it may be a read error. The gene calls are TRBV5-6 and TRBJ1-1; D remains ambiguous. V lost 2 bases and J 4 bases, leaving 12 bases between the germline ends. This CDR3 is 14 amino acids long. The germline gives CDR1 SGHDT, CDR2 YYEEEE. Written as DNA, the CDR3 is TGTGCCAGCAGCTTATACAGTGGGCCCACTGAAGCTTTCTTT. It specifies CASSLYSGPTEAFF.

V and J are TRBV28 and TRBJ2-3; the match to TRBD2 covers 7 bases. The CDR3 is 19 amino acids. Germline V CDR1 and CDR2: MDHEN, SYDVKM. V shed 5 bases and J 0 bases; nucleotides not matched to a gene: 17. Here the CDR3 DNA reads TGTGCCAGCAGTCCTATGAGCGGGGACCGTGATTGGAGCACAGATACGCAGTATTTT. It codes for CASSPMSGDRDWSTDTQYF. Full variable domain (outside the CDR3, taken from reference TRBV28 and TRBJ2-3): DVKVTQSSRYLVKRTGEKVFLECVQDMDHENMFWYRQDPGLGLRLIYFSYDVKMKEKGDIPEGYSVSREKKERFSLILESASTNQTSMYLCASSPMSGDRDWSTDTQYFGPGTRLTVL.

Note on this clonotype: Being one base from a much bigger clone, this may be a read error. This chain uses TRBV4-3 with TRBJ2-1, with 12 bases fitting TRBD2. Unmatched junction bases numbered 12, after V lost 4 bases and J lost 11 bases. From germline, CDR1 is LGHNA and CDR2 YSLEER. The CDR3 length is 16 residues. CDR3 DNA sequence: TGCGCCAGCAGCCCCTCGTCTAGCGGGAGGGTGTCTAAGCAGTTCTTC. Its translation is CASSPSSSGRVSKQFF.

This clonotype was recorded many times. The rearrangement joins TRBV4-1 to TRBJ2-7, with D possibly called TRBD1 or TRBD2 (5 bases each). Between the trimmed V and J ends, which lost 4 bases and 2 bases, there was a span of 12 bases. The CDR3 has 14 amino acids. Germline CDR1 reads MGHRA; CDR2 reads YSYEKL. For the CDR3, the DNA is TGCGCCAGCAGCCCCGGGGCAACGCCCTACGAGCAGTACTTC. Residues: CASSPGATPYEQYF.

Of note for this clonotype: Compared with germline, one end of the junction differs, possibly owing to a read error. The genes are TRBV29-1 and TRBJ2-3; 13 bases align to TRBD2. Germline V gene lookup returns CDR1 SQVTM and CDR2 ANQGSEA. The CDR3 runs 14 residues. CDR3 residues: CSTGGLAGSDTRYF. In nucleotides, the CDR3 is TGCAGCACTGGGGGACTAGCGGGATCGGATACGCGGTATTTT.

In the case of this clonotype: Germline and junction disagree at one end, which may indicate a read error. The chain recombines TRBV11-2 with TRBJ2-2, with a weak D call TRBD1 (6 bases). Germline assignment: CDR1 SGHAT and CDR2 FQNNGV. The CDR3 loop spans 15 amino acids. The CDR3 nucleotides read TGTGCCAGCAGCAGACAGGACACGAACACTGGGGAGCTGTTTTTT. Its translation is CASSRQDTNTGELFF.

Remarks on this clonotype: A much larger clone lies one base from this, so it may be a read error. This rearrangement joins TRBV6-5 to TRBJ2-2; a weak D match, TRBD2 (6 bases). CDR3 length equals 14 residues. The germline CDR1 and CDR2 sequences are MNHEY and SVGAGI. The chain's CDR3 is CVSSLLANTGELFF. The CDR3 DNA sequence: TGTGTCAGCAGTTTACTAGCAAACACCGGGGAGCTGTTTTTT.

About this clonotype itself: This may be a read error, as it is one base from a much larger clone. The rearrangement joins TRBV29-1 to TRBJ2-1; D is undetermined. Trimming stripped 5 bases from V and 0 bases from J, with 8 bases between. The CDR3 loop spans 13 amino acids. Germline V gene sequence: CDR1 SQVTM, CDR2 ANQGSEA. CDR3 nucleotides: TGCAGCGTTACCGGCAGCTCCTACAATGAGCAGTTCTTC. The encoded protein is CSVTGSSYNEQFF.

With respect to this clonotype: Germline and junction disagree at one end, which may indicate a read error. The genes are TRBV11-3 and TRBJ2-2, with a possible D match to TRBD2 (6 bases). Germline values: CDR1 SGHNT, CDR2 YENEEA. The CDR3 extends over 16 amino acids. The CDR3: CTSNLAGTMNTGELFF. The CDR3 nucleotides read TGTACCAGCAACTTGGCGGGGACGATGAACACCGGGGAGCTGTTTTTT.

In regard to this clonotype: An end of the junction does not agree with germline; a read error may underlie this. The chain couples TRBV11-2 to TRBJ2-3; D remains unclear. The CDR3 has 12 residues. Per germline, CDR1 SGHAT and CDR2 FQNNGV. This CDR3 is CTRSSSPDTQYF. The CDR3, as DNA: TGTACCAGAAGCTCTAGTCCAGATACGCAGTATTTT.

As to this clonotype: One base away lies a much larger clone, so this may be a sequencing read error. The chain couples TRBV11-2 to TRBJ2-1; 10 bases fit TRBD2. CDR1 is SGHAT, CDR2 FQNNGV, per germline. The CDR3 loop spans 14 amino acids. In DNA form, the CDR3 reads TGTACCAGCAGCTTAGTACCTAGCGGGAGTCATCAGTTCTTC. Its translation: CTSSLVPSGSHQFF. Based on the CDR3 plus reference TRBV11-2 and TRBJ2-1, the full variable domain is EAGVAQSPRYKIIEKRQSVAFWCNPISGHATLYWYQQILGQGPKLLIQFQNNGVVDDSQLPKDRFSAERLKGVDSTLKIQPAKLEDSAVYLCTSSLVPSGSHQFFGPGTRLTVL.

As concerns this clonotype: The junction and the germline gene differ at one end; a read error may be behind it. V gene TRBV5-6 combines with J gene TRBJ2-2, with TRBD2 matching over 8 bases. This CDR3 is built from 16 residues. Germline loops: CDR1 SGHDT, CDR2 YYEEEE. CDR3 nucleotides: TGTGCCAGCAGACGTAGACTAGCGATGAGCACCGGGGAACTGTTTTTT. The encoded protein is CASRRRLAMSTGELFF.

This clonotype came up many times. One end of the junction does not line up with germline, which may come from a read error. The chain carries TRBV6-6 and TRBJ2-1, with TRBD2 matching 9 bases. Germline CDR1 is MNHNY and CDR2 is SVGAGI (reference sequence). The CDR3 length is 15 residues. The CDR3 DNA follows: TGTGCCAGCAGTACACCCGGGACTAGCTACTATGAGCAGTTCTTC. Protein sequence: CASSTPGTSYYEQFF.

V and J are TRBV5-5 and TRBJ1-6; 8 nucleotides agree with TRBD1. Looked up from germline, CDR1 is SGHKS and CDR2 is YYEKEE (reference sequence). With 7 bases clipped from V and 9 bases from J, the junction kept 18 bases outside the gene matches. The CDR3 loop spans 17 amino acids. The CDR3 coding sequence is TGTGCCAGCCACCCGGGCGACAGGGGAGTGAGGAGTTCACCCCTCCACTTT. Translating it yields CASHPGDRGVRSSPLHF.

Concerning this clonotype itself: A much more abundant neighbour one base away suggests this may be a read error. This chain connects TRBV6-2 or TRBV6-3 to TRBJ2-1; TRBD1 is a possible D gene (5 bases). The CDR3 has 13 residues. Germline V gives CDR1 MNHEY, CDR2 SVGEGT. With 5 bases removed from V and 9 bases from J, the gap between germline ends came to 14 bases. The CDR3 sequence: CASSPVGALEQFF. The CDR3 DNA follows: TGTGCCAGCAGTCCCGTAGGGGCGCTTGAGCAGTTCTTC.

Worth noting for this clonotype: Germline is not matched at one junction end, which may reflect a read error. CDR3 region: CAIGESSGANVLTF. CDR3 sequence (DNA): TGTGCCATCGGTGAATCCTCTGGGGCCAACGTCCTGACTTTC. V usage is TRBV10-3 and J usage is TRBJ2-6; D gene uncertain. CDR3 length: 14 amino acids. CDR1 is ENHRY, CDR2 SYGVKD, per germline.

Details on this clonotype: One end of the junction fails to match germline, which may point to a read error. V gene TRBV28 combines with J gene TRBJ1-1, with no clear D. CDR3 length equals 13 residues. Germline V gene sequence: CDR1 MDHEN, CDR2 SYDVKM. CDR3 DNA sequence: TGTGCCAGCAGTCCCCGAATGAACACTGGAGCTTTCTTT. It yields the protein CASSPRMNTGAFF.

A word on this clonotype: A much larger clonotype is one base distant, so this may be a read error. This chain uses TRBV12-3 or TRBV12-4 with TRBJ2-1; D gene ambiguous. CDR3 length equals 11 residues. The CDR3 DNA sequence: TGTGTCAGCAGCCGATCCAGGGAGCAGTTCTTC. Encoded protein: CVSSRSREQFF.

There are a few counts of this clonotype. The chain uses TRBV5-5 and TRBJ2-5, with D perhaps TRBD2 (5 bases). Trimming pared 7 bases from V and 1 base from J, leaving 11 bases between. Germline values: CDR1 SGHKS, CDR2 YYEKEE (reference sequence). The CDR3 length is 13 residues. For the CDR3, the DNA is TGTGCCAGCGCCCGGACTCCCCAAGAGACCCAGTACTTC. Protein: CASARTPQETQYF.

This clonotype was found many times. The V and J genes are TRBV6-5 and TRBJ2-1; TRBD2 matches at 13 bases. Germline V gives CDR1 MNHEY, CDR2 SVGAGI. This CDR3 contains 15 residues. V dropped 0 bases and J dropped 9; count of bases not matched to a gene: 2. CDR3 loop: CASSYSTSGRGEQFF. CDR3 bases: TGTGCCAGCAGTTACTCTACTAGCGGGAGGGGTGAGCAGTTCTTC.

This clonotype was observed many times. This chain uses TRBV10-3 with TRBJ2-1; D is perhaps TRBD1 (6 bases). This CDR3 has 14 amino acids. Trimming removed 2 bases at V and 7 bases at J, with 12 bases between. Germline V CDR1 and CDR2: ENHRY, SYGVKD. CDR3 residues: CAISEPLQGNEQFF. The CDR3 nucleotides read TGTGCCATCAGTGAGCCGCTCCAGGGGAATGAGCAGTTCTTC.

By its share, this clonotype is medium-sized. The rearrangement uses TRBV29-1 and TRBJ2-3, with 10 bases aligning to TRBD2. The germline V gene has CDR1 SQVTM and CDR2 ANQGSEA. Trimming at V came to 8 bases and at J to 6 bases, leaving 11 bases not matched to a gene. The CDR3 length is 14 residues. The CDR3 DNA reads TGCAGCTTCGTAGCGGGAGGTAGTGGTGATACGCAGTATTTT. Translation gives CSFVAGGSGDTQYF.

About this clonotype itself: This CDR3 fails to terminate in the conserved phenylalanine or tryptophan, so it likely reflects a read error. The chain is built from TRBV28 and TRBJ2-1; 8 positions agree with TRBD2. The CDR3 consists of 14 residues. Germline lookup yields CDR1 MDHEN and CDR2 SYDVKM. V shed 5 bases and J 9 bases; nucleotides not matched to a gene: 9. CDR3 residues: CASSVSGKLAEQFL. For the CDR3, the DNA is TGTGCCAGCAGTGTTAGCGGGAAGTTGGCTGAGCAGTTCCTC.